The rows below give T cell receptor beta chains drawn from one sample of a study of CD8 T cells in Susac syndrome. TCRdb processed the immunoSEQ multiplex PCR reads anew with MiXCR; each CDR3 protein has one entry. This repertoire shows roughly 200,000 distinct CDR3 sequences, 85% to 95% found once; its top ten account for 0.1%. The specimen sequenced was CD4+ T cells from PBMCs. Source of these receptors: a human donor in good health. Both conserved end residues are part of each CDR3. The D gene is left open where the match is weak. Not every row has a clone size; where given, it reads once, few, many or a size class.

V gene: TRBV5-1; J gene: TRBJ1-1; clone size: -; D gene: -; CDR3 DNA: TGCGCCAGCTCCCGGGACATCCGTGCTGAAGCTTTCTTT; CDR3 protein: CASSRDIRAEAFF
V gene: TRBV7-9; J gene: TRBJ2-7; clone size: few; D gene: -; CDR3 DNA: TGTGCCAGCAGAGGACGGCTATCCTACGAGCAGTACTTC; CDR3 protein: CASRGRLSYEQYF
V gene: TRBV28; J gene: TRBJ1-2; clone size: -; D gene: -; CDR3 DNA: TGTGCCAGCAGTTTAGACAGGCAATACTATGGCTACACCTTC; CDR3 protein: CASSLDRQYYGYTF
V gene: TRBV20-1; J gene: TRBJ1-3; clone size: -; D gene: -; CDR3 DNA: TGCAGTGCTAGAGATCCACAACAGGGAGATGGAAACACCATATATTTT; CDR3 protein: CSARDPQQGDGNTIYF
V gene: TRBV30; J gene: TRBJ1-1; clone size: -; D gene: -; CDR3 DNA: TGTGCCTGGATGCGGGAAAGAGACACTGAAGCTTTCTTT; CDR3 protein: CAWMRERDTEAFF
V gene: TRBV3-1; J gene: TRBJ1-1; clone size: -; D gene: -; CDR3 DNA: TGTGCCAGCAGGCCTACGGACAGGAACACTGAAGCTTTCTTT; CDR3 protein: CASRPTDRNTEAFF
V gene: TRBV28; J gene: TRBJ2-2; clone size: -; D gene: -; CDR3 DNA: TGTGCCAGCACCTCAACACAGGCTGGGACCGGGGAGCTGTTTTTT; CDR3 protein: CASTSTQAGTGELFF
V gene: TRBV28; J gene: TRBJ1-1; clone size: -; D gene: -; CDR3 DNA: TGTGCCAGCAGGACTACCGGGGGGAACACTGAAGCTTTCTTT; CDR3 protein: CASRTTGGNTEAFF
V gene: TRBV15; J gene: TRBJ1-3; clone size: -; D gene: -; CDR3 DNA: TGTGCCACCAGCAGAGATCAAGGGAGCTCTGGAAACACCATATATTTT; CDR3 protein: CATSRDQGSSGNTIYF
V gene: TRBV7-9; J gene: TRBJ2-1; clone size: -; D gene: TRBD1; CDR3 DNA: TGTGCCAGCAGTCCACCGGGAGGGGACAGGGGTATCGATGAGCAGTTCTTC; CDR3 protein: CASSPPGGDRGIDEQFF
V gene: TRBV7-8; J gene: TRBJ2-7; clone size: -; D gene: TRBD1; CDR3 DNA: TGTGCCAGCAGCTTAGCGCTCTCGAGACAGGGGGTCTACGAGCAGTACTTC; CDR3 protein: CASSLALSRQGVYEQYF
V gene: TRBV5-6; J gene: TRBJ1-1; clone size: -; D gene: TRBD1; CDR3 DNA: TGTGCCAGCAGGAGGACAGGGAGGAACACTGAAGCTTTCTTT; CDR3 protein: CASRRTGRNTEAFF
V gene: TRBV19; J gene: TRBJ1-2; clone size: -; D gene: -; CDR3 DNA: TGTGCCAGTAACCCGACAGCTTTTAACTATGGCTACACCTTC; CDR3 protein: CASNPTAFNYGYTF
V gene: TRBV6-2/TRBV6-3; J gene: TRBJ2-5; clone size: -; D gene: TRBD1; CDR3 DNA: TGTGCCAGCAGTTACTCCGGGACAGGACGTTATCGGGGAGAGACCCAGTACTTC; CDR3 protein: CASSYSGTGRYRGETQYF
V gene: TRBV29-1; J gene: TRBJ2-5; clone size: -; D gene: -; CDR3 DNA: TGCAGCGTTTTCTCTGGAGAGACCCAGTACTTC; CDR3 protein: CSVFSGETQYF
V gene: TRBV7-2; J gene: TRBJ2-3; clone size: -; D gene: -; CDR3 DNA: TGTGCCAGCAGCTCCCCCGCGGGGTTTAGCACAGATACGCAGTATTTT; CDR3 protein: CASSSPAGFSTDTQYF
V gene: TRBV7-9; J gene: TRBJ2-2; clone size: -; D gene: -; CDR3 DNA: TGTGCCAGCAGTCAAGTGAGCACCGGGGAGCTGTTTTTT; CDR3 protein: CASSQVSTGELFF
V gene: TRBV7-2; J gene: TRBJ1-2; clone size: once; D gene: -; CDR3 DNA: TGTGCCAGCAGCTTATACGAGGGGGATGGCTACACCTTC; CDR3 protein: CASSLYEGDGYTF
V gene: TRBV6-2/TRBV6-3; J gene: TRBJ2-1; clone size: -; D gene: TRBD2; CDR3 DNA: TGTACCAGCAGTCTAGCGGGGGGCCTCTACAATGAGCAGTTCTTC; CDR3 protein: CTSSLAGGLYNEQFF
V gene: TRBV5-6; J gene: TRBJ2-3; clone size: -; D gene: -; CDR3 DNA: TGTGCCAGCAGCTTGGATCCATTTAGCACAGATACGCAGTATTTT; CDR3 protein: CASSLDPFSTDTQYF
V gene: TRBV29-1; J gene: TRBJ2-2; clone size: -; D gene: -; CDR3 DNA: TGCAGCGTTGTGGGCGGAGCGGGCACCGGGGAGCTGTTTTTT; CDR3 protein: CSVVGGAGTGELFF
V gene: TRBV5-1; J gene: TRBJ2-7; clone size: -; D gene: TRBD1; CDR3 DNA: TGCGCCAGCAGCTTGCGACCGGGACAGGGGCCGCAGCAGTACTTC; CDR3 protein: CASSLRPGQGPQQYF
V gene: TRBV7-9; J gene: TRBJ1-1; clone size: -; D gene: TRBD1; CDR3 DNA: TGTGCCAGCAGCCCGGGACAGGGACGGGGCGCTGAAGCTTTCTTT; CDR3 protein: CASSPGQGRGAEAFF
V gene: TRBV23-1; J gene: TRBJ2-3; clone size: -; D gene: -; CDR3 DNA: TGCGCCAGCAGTCCCTGCACAGATACGCAGTATTTT; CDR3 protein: CASSPCTDTQYF
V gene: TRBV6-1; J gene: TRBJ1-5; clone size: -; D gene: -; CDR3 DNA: TGTGCCAGCAGTGATTCTGGCTCTCAGCCCCAGCATTTT; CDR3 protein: CASSDSGSQPQHF
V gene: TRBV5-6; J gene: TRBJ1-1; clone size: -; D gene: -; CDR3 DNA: TGTGCCAGCAGCTTGACAGTGAACACTGAAGCTTTCTTT; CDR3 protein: CASSLTVNTEAFF
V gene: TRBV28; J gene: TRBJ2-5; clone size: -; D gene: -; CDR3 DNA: TGTGCCAGCAGTTTGGTACACCCGGGTGAGACCCAGTACTTC; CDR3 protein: CASSLVHPGETQYF
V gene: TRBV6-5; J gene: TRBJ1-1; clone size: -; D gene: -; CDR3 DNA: TGTGCCAGCAGTTACCGGGGAATGAACACTGAAGCTTTCTTT; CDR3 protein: CASSYRGMNTEAFF
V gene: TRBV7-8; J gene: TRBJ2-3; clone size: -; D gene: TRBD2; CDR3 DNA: TGTGCCAGCAGCGCCACGACTAGCGGGCCTCGCACAGATACGCAGTATTTT; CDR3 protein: CASSATTSGPRTDTQYF
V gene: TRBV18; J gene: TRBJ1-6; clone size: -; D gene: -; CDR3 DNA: TGTGCCAGCTCACCGTCGCACAGTGGTTCACCCCTCCACTTT; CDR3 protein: CASSPSHSGSPLHF
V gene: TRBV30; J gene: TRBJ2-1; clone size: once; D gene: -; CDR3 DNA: TGTGCCTGGAACGGGGGCCGGGTTAAGCAGTTCTTC; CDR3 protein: CAWNGGRVKQFF
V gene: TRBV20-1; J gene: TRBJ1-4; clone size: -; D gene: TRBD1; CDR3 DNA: TGCAGTGCCTTAACAGGGGGCATGGAAAAACTGTTTTTT; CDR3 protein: CSALTGGMEKLFF
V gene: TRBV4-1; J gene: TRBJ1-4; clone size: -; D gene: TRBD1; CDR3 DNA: TGCGCCAGCAGCCCGGGACAGGGGGGCGAATTTAAAGGTGCAACTAATGAAAAACTGTTTTTT; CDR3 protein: CASSPGQGGEFKGATNEKLFF
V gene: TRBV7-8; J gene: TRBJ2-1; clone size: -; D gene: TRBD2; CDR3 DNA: TGTGCCAGCAGCCCAGGTAGCGGGGCCGAGGATGAGCAGTTCTTC; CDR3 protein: CASSPGSGAEDEQFF
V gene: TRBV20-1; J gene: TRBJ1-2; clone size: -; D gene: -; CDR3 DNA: TGCAGTGCTGACGGTACGGACCGAGGGGAAGGCTACACCTTC; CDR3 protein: CSADGTDRGEGYTF
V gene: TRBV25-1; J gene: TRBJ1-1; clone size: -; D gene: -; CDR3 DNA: TGTGCCAGCAGTGAATATGGGGGCTTGGGGACTGAAGCTTTCTTT; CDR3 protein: CASSEYGGLGTEAFF
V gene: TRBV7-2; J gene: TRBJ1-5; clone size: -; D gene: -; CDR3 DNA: TGTGCCAGCAGCTCCCTGGGAGGAGGAGAGGGCAATCAGCCCCAGCATTTT; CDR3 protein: CASSSLGGGEGNQPQHF
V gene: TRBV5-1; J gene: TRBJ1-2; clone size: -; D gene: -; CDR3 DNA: TGCGCCAGCAGCTTGGTATCCAGGGATCCCTATGGCTACACCTTC; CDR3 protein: CASSLVSRDPYGYTF
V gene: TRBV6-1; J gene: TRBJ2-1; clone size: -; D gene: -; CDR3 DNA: TGTGCCAGCACCTCCTCCCTTAGCTCCTACAATGAGCAGTTCTTC; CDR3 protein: CASTSSLSSYNEQFF
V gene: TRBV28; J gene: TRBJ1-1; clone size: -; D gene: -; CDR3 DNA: TGTGCCAGCATTGGGGGGGGGCAGGACACTGAAGCTTTCTTT; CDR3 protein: CASIGGGQDTEAFF
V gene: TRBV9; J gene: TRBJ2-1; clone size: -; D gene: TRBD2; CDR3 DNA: TGTGCCAGCACCCCTGGGACTAGAGGGCGGGGTTCCTACAATGAGCAGTTCTTC; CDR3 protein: CASTPGTRGRGSYNEQFF
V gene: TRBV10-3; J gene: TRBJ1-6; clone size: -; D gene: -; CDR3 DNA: TGTGCCATCAGACAGCCTAATTCACCCCTCCACTTT; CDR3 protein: CAIRQPNSPLHF
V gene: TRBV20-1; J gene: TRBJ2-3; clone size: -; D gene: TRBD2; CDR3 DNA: TGCAGTTTGAGAGGACTAGCGGGATTCAGTGATACGCAGTATTTT; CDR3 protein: CSLRGLAGFSDTQYF
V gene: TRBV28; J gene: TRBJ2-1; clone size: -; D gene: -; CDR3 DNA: TGTGCCAGCAGGGATCTGACCTCCTACAATGAGCAGTTCTTC; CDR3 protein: CASRDLTSYNEQFF
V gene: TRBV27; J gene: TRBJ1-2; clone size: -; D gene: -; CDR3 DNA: TGTGCCAGCAGTTTAACCGGGTCGAGCTATGGCTACACCTTC; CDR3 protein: CASSLTGSSYGYTF
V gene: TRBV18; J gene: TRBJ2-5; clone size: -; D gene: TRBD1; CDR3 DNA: TGTGCCAGCTCACCGACAGGGCAGCAAGAGACCCAGTACTTC; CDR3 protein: CASSPTGQQETQYF
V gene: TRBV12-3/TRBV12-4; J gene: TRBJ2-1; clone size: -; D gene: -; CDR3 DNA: TGTGCCAGCGTTAGCAGGGGCGATGAGCAGTTCTTC; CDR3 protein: CASVSRGDEQFF